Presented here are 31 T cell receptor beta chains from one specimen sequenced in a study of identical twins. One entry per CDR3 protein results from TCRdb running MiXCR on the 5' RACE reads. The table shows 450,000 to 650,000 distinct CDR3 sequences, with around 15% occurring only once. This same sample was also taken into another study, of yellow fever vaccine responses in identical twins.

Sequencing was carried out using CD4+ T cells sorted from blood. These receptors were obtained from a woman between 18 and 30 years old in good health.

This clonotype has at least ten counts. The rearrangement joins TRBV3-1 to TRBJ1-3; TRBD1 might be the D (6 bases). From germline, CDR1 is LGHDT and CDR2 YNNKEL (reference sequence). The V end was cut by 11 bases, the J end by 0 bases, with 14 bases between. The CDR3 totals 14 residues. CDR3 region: CASTTGSSGNTIYF. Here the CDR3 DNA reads TGTGCCTCAACCACAGGGAGCTCTGGAAACACCATATATTTT.

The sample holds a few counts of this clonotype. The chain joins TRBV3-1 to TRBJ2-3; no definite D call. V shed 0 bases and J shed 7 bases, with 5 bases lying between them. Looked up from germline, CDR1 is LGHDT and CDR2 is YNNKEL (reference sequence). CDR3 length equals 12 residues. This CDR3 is CASSQEGYTQYF. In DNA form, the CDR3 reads TGTGCCAGCAGCCAAGAGGGGTATACGCAGTATTTT.

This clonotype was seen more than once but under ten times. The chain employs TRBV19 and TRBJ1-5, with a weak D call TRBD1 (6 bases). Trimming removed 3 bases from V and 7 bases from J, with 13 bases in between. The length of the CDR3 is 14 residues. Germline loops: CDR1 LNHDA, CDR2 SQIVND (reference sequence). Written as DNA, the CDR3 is TGTGCCAGTAGTATCGATGGAGGGGGGCAGCCCCAGCATTTT. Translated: CASSIDGGGQPQHF.

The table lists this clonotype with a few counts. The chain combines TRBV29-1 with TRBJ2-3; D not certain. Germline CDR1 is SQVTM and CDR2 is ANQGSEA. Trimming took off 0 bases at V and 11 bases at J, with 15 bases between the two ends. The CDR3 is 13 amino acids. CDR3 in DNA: TGCAGCGTTGAAGATTCACGGCCCGGTGGGCAGTATTTT. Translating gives CSVEDSRPGGQYF.

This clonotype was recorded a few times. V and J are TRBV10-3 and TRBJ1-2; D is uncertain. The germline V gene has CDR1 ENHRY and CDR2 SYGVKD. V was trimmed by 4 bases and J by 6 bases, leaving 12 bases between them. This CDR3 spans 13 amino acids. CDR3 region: CAISGAGLDGYTF. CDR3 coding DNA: TGTGCCATCAGTGGCGCGGGCCTCGATGGCTACACCTTC.

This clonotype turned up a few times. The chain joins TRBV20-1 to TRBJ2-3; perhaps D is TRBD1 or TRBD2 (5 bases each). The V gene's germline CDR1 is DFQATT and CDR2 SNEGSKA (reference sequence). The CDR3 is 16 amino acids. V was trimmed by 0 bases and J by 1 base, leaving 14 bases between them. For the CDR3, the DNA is TGCAGTGCTAGAGATGGGGCCGGGGCCGGCACAGATACGCAGTATTTT. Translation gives CSARDGAGAGTDTQYF.

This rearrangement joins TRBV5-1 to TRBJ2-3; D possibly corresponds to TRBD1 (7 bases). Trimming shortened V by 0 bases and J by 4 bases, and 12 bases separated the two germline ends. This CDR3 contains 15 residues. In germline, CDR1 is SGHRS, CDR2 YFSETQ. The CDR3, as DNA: TGCGCCAGCAGCTTGGGACAGGGAGGCCCAGATACGCAGTATTTT. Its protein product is CASSLGQGGPDTQYF.

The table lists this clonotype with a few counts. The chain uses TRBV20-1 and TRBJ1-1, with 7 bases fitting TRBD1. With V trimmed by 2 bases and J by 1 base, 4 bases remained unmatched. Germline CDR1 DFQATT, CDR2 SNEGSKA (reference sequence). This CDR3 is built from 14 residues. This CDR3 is CSARPGQPNTEAFF. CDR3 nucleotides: TGCAGTGCTAGACCGGGACAGCCGAACACTGAAGCTTTCTTT.

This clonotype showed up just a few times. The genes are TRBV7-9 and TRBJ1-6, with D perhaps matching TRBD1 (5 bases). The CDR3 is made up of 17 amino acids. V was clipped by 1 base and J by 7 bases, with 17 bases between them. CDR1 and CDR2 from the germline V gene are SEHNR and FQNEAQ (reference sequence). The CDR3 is CASSLGVLRDDNSPLHF. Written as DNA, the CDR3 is TGTGCCAGCAGCTTAGGAGTGTTAAGGGACGACAATTCACCCCTCCACTTT.

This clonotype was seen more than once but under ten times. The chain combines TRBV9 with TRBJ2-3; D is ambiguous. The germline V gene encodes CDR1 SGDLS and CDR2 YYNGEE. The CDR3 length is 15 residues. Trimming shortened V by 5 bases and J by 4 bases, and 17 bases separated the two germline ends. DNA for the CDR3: TGTGCCAGCAGTGACATGTTGCCAGCCCCAGATACGCAGTATTTT. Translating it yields CASSDMLPAPDTQYF.

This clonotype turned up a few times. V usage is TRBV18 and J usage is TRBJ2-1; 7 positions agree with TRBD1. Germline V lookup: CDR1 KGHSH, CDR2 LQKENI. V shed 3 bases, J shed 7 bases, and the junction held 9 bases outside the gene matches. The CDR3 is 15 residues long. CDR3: CASSPRGRAENEQFF. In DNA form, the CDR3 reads TGTGCCAGCTCACCCAGGGGGAGAGCTGAGAATGAGCAGTTCTTC.

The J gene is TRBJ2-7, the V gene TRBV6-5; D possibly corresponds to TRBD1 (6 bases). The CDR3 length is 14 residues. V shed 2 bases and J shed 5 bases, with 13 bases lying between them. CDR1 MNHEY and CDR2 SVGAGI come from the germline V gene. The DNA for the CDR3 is TGTGCCAGCAGTTACGCCCGGACAGTAAACGAGCAGTACTTC. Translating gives CASSYARTVNEQYF.

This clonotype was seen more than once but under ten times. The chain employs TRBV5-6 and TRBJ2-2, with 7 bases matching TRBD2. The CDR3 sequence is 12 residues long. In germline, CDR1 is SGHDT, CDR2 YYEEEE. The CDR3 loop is CDGGEDTGELFF. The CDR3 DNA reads TGTGATGGGGGGGAAGACACCGGGGAGCTGTTTTTT.

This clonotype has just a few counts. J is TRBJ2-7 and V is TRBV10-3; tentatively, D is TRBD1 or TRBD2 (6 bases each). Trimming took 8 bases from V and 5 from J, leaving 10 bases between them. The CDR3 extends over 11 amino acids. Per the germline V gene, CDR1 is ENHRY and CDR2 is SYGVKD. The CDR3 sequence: CAIGGGNEQYV. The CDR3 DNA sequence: TGTGCCATCGGAGGGGGGAACGAGCAGTACGTC.

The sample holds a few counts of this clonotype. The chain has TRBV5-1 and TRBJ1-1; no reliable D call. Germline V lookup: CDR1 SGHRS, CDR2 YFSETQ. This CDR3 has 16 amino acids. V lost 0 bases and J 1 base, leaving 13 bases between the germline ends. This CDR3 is CASSLGVGSRNTEAFF. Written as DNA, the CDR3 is TGCGCCAGCAGCTTGGGGGTAGGCAGCCGGAACACTGAAGCTTTCTTT.

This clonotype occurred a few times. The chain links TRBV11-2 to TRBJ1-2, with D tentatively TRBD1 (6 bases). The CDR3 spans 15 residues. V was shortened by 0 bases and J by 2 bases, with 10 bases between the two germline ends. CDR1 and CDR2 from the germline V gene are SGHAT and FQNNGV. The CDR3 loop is CASSLDGQRNYGYTF. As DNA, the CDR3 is TGTGCCAGCAGCTTAGACGGACAGCGAAACTATGGCTACACCTTC. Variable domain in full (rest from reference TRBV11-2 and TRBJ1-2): EAGVAQSPRYKIIEKRQSVAFWCNPISGHATLYWYQQILGQGPKLLIQFQNNGVVDDSQLPKDRFSAERLKGVDSTLKIQPAKLEDSAVYLCASSLDGQRNYGYTFGSGTRLTVV.

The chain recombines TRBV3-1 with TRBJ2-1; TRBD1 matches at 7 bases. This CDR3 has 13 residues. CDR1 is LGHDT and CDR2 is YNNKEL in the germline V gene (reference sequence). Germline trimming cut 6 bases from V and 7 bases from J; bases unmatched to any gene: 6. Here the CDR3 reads CASRITGDNEQFF. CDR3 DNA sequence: TGTGCCAGCAGGATAACAGGGGATAATGAGCAGTTCTTC.

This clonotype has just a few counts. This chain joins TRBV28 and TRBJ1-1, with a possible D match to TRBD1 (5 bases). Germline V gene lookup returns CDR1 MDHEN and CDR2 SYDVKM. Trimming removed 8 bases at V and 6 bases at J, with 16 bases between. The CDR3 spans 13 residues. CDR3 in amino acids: CASHLGVTAEAFF. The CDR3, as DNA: TGTGCCAGCCACCTCGGAGTGACAGCTGAAGCTTTCTTT.

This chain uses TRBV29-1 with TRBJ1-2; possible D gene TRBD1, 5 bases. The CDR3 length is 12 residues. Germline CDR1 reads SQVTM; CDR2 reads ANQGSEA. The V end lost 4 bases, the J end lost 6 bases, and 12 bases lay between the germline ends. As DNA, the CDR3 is TGCAGCGTTGGAGGGGCAGGGCATGGCTACACCTTC. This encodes CSVGGAGHGYTF.

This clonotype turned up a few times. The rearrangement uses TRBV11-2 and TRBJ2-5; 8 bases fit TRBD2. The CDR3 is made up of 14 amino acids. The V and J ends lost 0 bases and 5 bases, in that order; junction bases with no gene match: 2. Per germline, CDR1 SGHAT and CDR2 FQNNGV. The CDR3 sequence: CASSLELAVETQYF. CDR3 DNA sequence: TGTGCCAGCAGCTTAGAACTAGCGGTTGAGACCCAGTACTTC.

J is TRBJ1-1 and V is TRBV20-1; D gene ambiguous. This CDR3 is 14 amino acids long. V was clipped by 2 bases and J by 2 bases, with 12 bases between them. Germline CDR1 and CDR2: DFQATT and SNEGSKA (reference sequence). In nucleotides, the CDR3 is TGCAGTGCTAGATTACCAGGACTTAACACTGAAGCTTTCTTT. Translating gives CSARLPGLNTEAFF.

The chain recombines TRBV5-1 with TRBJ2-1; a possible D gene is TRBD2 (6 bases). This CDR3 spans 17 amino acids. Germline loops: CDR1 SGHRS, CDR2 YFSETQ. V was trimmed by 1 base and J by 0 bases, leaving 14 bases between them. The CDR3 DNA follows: TGCGCCAGCAGCTTGATGACTAGTAAGGTCTCCTACAATGAGCAGTTCTTC. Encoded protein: CASSLMTSKVSYNEQFF.

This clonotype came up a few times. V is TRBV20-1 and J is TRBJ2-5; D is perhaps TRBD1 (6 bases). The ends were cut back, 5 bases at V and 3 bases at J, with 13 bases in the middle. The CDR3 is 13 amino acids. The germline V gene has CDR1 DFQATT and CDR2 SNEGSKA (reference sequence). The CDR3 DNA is TGCAGTGCTGCTGACAGGCCCAAAGAGACCCAGTACTTC. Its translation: CSAADRPKETQYF.

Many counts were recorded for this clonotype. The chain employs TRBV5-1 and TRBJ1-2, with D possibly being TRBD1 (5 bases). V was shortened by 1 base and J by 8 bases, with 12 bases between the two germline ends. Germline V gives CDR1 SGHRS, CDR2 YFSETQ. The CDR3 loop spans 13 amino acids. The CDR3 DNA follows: TGCGCCAGCAGCTTGCCTGACAGTCAGGGCTACACCTTC. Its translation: CASSLPDSQGYTF.

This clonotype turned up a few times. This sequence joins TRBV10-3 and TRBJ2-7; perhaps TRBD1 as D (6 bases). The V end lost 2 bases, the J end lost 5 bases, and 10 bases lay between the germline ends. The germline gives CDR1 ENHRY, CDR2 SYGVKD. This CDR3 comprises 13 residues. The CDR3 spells CAISERDINEQYV. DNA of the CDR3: TGTGCCATCAGTGAGAGGGACATTAACGAGCAGTACGTC.

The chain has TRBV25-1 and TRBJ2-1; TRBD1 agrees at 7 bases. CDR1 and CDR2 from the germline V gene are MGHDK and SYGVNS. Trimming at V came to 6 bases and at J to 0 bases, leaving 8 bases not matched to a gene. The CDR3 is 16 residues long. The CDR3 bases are TGTGCCAGCAGGGAACAGGGGAAGGGCTCCTACAATGAGCAGTTCTTC. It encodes CASREQGKGSYNEQFF.

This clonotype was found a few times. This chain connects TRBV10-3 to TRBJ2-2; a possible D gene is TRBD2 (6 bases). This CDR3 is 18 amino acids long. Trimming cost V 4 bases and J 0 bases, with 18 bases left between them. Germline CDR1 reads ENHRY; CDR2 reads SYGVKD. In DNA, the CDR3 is TGTGCCATCAGTGGGGACTCACTCCGGATCGCGAACACCGGGGAGCTGTTTTTT. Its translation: CAISGDSLRIANTGELFF.

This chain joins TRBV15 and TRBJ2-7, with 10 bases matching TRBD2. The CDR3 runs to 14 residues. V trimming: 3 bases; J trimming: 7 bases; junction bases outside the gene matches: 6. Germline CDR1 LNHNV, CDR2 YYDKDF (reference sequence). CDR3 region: CATSSASGSREQYF. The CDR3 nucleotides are TGTGCCACCAGCAGCGCTAGCGGGAGTCGGGAGCAGTACTTC. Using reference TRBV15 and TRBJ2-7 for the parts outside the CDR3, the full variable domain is DAMVIQNPRYQVTQFGKPVTLSCSQTLNHNVMYWYQQKSSQAPKLLFHYYDKDFNNEADTPDNFQSRRPNTSFCFLDIRSPGLGDTAMYLCATSSASGSREQYFGPGTRLTVT.

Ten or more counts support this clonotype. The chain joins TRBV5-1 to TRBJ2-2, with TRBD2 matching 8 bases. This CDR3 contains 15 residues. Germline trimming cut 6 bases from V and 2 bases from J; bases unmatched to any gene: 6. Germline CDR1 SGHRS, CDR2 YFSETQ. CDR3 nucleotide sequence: TGCGCCAGCACACCACTAGCGGTTAACACCGGGGAGCTGTTTTTT. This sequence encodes CASTPLAVNTGELFF.

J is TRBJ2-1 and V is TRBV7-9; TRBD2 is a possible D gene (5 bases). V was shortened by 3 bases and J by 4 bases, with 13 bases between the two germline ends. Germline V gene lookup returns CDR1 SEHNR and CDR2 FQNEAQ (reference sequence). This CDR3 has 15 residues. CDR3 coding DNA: TGTGCCAGCAGCTTTGGTGGGAGAGTATACAATGAGCAGTTCTTC. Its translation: CASSFGGRVYNEQFF. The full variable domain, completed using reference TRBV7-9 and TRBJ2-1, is DTGVSQNPRHKITKRGQNVTFRCDPISEHNRLYWYRQTLGQGPEFLTYFQNEAQLEKSRLLSDRFSAERPKGSFSTLEIQRTEQGDSAMYLCASSFGGRVYNEQFFGPGTRLTVL.

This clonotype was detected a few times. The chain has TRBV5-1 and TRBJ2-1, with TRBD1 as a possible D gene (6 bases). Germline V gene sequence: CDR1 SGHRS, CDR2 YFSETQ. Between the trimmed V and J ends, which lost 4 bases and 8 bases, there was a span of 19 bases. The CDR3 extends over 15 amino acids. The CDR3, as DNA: TGCGCCAGCAGCCATCGGACAGAAACAGCGGATGAGCAGTTCTTC. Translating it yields CASSHRTETADEQFF.